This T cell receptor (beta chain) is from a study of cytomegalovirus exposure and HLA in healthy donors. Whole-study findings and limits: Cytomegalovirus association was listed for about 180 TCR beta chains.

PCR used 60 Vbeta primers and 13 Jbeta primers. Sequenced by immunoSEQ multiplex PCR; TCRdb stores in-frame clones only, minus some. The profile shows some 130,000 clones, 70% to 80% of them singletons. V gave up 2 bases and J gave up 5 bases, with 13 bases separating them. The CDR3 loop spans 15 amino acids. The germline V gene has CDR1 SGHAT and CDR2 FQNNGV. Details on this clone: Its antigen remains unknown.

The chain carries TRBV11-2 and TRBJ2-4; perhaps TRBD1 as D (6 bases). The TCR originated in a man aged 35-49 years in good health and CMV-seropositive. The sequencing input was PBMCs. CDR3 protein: CASSLTGLTQNIQYF. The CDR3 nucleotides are TGTGCCAGCAGCTTAACAGGGCTCACCCAAAACATTCAGTACTTC.